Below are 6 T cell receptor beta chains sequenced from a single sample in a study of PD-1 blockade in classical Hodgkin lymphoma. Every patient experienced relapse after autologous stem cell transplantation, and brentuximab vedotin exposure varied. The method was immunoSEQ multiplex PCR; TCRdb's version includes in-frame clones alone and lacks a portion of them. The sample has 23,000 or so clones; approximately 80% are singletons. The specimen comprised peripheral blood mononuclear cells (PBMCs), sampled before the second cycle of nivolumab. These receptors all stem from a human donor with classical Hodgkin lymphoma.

The CDR3 reads CASSPSPGQDYEQYF. The CDR3 bases are TGCGCCAGCAGCCCTTCCCCGGGACAGGACTACGAGCAGTACTTC. This chain uses TRBV5-1 with TRBJ2-7; TRBD1 matches at 8 bases. Germline-derived CDR1 and CDR2 are SGHRS and YFSETQ. V was clipped by 4 bases and J by 3 bases; unmatched bases: 9. The CDR3 contains 15 residues.

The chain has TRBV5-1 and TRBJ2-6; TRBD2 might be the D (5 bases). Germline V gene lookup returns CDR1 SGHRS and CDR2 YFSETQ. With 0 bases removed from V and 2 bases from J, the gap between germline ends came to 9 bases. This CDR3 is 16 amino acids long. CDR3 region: CASSLEGGPGANVLTF. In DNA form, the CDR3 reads TGCGCCAGCAGCTTGGAAGGAGGACCTGGGGCCAACGTCCTGACTTTC.

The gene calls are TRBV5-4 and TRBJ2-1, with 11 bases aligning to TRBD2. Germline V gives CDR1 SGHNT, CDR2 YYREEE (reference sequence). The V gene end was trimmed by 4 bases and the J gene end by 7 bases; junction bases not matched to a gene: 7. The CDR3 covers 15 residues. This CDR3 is CASSPRLAGKNEQFF. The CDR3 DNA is TGTGCCAGCAGCCCAAGACTAGCGGGAAAGAATGAGCAGTTCTTC.

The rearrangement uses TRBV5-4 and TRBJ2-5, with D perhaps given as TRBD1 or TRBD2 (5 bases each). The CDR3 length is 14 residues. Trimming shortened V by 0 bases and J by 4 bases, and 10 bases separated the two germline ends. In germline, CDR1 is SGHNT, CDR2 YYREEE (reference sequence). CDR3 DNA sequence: TGTGCCAGCAGCTTGGGGACACTAGGAGAGACCCAGTACTTC. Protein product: CASSLGTLGETQYF.

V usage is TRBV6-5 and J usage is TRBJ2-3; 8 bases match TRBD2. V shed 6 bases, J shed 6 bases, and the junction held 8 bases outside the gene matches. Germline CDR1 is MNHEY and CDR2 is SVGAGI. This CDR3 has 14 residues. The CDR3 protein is CASRRGLAPDTQYF. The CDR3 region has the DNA TGTGCCAGCAGACGAGGACTAGCCCCGGATACGCAGTATTTT.

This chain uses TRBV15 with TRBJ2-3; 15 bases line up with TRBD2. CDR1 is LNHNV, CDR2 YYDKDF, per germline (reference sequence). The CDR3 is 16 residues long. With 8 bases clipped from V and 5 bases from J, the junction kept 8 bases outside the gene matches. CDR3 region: CATGLGLAGGRDTQYF. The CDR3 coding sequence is TGTGCCACCGGTCTGGGACTAGCGGGGGGTAGAGATACGCAGTATTTT.